This T cell receptor beta chain originates from a study of T cell repertoires in cytomegalovirus infection. Study background: CMV infection and matching HLA type were both indicated by public TCR beta signatures.

This CDR3 comprises 16 residues. The V gene's germline CDR1 is SGHTA and CDR2 FQGNSA. Trimming took 5 bases from V and 3 from J; bases not matched to a gene: 11. From the reads, TCRdb called clonotypes with MiXCR, one entry per CDR3 protein. The table lists 150,000 to 200,000 distinct CDR3 sequences, roughly 27% of them singletons. A note on this clonotype: The antigen remains undetermined.

Study findings and constraints: People with CMV and the relevant HLA were identified by cumulative public TCR beta family frequency.

The clonotype originates from a human donor in good health (CMV status not recorded). Some clones in this sample may be carry-over from other donors' samples. Sequencing used PBMCs. The V and J genes are TRBV7-2 and TRBJ2-5; 8 bases fit TRBD2. The chain's CDR3 is CASSPSISSGEETQYF. DNA for the CDR3: TGTGCCAGCAGCCCCAGTATAAGTAGCGGGGAAGAGACCCAGTACTTC. Variable domain in full (rest from reference TRBV7-2 and TRBJ2-5): GAGVSQSPSNKVTEKGKDVELRCDPISGHTALYWYRQSLGQGLEFLIYFQGNSAPDKSGLPSDRFSAERTGGSVSTLTIQRTQQEDSAVYLCASSPSISSGEETQYFGPGTRLLVL.